Listed here are 17 T cell receptor beta chains from one sample, sequenced in a study of blood T cell repertoires in COVID-19. The method was immunoSEQ multiplex PCR; TCRdb's version includes in-frame clones alone and lacks a portion of them. The sample has over 150,000 clones, 85% seen once. The specimen was PBMCs or T cells enriched from blood (not recorded which). The origin of the receptors is a middle-aged man who had recovered from COVID-19.

The chain is built from TRBV27 and TRBJ2-3, with 10 bases aligning to TRBD2. With V trimmed by 5 bases and J by 7 bases, 6 bases remained unmatched. The CDR3 has 14 amino acids. In germline, CDR1 is MNHEY, CDR2 SMNVEV (reference sequence). The CDR3 here is CASSALAGTNTQYF. DNA for the CDR3: TGTGCCAGCAGTGCACTAGCGGGGACTAATACGCAGTATTTT.

The chain employs TRBV7-8 and TRBJ2-1; 7 bases are a match to TRBD1. The germline V gene has CDR1 SGHVS and CDR2 FQNEAQ. The length of the CDR3 is 11 residues. V lost 7 bases to trimming and J lost 14 bases; unmatched junction nucleotides: 8. The CDR3 bases are TGTGCCAGCAAAAGTTCAGGGGGAAAGTTCTTC. Translated, it gives CASKSSGGKFF.

This clone was detected a few times. The chain combines TRBV5-1 with TRBJ1-4; TRBD1 matches 10 bases. CDR1 and CDR2 (germline): SGHRS, YFSETQ. The CDR3 runs 15 residues. The V and J ends lost 0 bases and 6 bases, in that order; junction bases with no gene match: 2. The CDR3: CASSLEGTGDEKLFF. The CDR3, as DNA: TGCGCCAGCAGCTTGGAGGGGACAGGGGATGAAAAACTGTTTTTT.

The chain couples TRBV2 to TRBJ2-2, with 7 bases matching TRBD1. The CDR3 covers 15 residues. V lost 4 bases and J lost 3; bases outside the gene matches: 5. The V gene's germline CDR1 is SNHLY and CDR2 FYNNEI. CDR3 amino acids: CASSVNRGDTGELFF. Here the CDR3 DNA reads TGTGCCAGCAGTGTGAACAGGGGAGACACCGGGGAGCTGTTTTTT.

V gene TRBV27 combines with J gene TRBJ2-1, with unresolved D. The CDR3 has 15 residues. Germline CDR1 MNHEY, CDR2 SMNVEV (reference sequence). V lost 0 bases to trimming and J lost 6 bases, with 12 bases between them. CDR3 protein: CASSLSSSGVNEQFF. The CDR3 coding sequence is TGTGCCAGCAGTTTATCTTCTAGTGGTGTCAATGAGCAGTTCTTC.

The rearrangement joins TRBV9 to TRBJ2-2; tentative D call: TRBD2 (5 bases). CDR1 and CDR2 from the germline V gene are SGDLS and YYNGEE. CDR3 length: 14 amino acids. Trimming pared 0 bases from V and 7 bases from J, leaving 10 bases between. CDR3 bases: TGTGCCAGCAGCGTAGGGCTAGCAGACGGGGAGCTGTTTTTT. As protein: CASSVGLADGELFF.

The rearrangement joins TRBV7-9 to TRBJ1-1; D might be TRBD1 (6 bases). Germline V gene sequence: CDR1 SEHNR, CDR2 FQNEAQ (reference sequence). V gave up 1 base and J gave up 4 bases, with 10 bases separating them. The length of the CDR3 is 14 residues. The CDR3 is CASSLGQAATEAFF. CDR3 DNA sequence: TGTGCCAGCAGCTTAGGACAGGCGGCCACTGAAGCTTTCTTT.

This clone has only a few counts. V usage is TRBV19 and J usage is TRBJ2-3; 11 bases map to TRBD2. The CDR3 loop spans 14 amino acids. J gave up 3 bases and V 6 bases, and 2 bases lay outside the gene matches. CDR1 is LNHDA and CDR2 is SQIVND in the germline V gene (reference sequence). The CDR3 spells CASRGTSGTDTQYF. Here the CDR3 DNA reads TGTGCCAGTAGGGGGACTAGCGGTACAGATACGCAGTATTTT.

The chain couples TRBV14 to TRBJ1-1; no firm D call. The CDR3 totals 15 residues. Germline CDR1 is SGHDN and CDR2 is FVKESK. Trimming left V 2 bases short and J 4 bases short, with 14 bases between. The CDR3 nucleotides are TGTGCCAGCAGCCAACACCGGGGTCCGGGCACTGAAGCTTTCTTT. Its translation is CASSQHRGPGTEAFF.

The chain employs TRBV5-6 and TRBJ1-1; D not resolved. From germline, CDR1 is SGHDT and CDR2 YYEEEE. Deletions cut 1 base from V and 3 bases from J, with 7 bases between. This CDR3 region has 13 residues. CDR3 protein: CASSLTEYTEAFF. As DNA, the CDR3 is TGTGCCAGCAGCTTGACAGAATACACTGAAGCTTTCTTT.

This chain connects TRBV9 to TRBJ1-1; D may be TRBD1 (6 bases). Per the germline V gene, CDR1 is SGDLS and CDR2 is YYNGEE. Trimming left V 3 bases short and J 6 bases short, with 18 bases between. The CDR3 is 15 amino acids. The CDR3: CASSEGGGARAEAFF. The CDR3 DNA sequence: TGTGCCAGCAGCGAGGGGGGAGGGGCTCGTGCTGAAGCTTTCTTT.

The chain uses TRBV6-5 and TRBJ2-7; the match to TRBD1 covers 8 bases. CDR1 and CDR2 from the germline V gene are MNHEY and SVGAGI. The CDR3 sequence is 14 residues long. Trimming cost V 7 bases and J 3 bases; bases outside gene matches: 8. CDR3 region: CASKSGQAYYEQYF. DNA of the CDR3: TGTGCCAGCAAGTCGGGACAGGCTTACTACGAGCAGTACTTC.

The chain employs TRBV2 and TRBJ1-4; a weak D match, TRBD1 (5 bases). The CDR3 contains 14 residues. The germline V gene encodes CDR1 SNHLY and CDR2 FYNNEI. V dropped 7 bases and J dropped 7 bases, with 16 bases sitting between them. The CDR3 DNA sequence: TGTGCCAGCAAAGGACGGACATCGGGTGAAAAACTGTTTTTT. Amino acids: CASKGRTSGEKLFF. Full variable domain (outside the CDR3, taken from reference TRBV2 and TRBJ1-4): EPEVTQTPSHQVTQMGQEVILRCVPISNHLYFYWYRQILGQKVEFLVSFYNNEISEKSEIFDDQFSVERPDGSNFTLKIRSTKLEDSAMYFCASKGRTSGEKLFFGSGTQLSVL.

This clone has a single count. CDR3 protein: CASSLEGVTEAFF. CDR3 nucleotides: TGCGCCAGCAGCTTGGAAGGGGTAACTGAAGCTTTCTTT. The gene calls are TRBV5-1 and TRBJ1-1; possible D gene TRBD1, 5 bases. Germline V gene sequence: CDR1 SGHRS, CDR2 YFSETQ. V was clipped by 0 bases and J by 5 bases, with 8 bases between them. The CDR3 length is 13 residues.

The J gene is TRBJ2-1, the V gene TRBV24-1; D may be TRBD2 (7 bases). Germline CDR1 reads KGHDR; CDR2 reads SFDVKD. V dropped 9 bases and J dropped 1 base, with 12 bases sitting between them. CDR3 length: 14 amino acids. CDR3 coding DNA: TGTGCCACCGTGGGGGGGCCTTCCTACAATGAGCAGTTCTTC. It codes for CATVGGPSYNEQFF.

The rearrangement uses TRBV12-3 or TRBV12-4 and TRBJ2-3; TRBD2 aligns across 7 bases. The CDR3 is made up of 13 amino acids. The V segment lost 1 base and the J segment 5 bases; nucleotides outside the gene matches: 0. CDR3 residues: CASSLVAGDTQYF. The CDR3 nucleotides read TGTGCCAGCAGTTTAGTAGCGGGAGATACGCAGTATTTT.

The chain combines TRBV5-1 with TRBJ1-2; a weak D match, TRBD1 (6 bases). This CDR3 is 16 amino acids long. Trimming removed 0 bases at V and 2 bases at J, with 14 bases between. Per germline, CDR1 SGHRS and CDR2 YFSETQ. In nucleotides, the CDR3 is TGCGCCAGCAGCTTGGGGGCCGGACAGAGAAACTATGGCTACACCTTC. The encoded protein is CASSLGAGQRNYGYTF.